The 18 T cell receptor beta chains reported below all come from one sample, sequenced in a study of T cell repertoires in cytomegalovirus infection. MiXCR, run by TCRdb on the reads, gives a single entry per CDR3 protein. The table includes under 100,000 distinct CDR3 sequences, 3.7% detected once. The sample consisted of PBMCs. The receptor set was obtained from a human donor in good health (CMV status not recorded). Some clones in this sample may be carry-over from other donors' samples.

This clonotype has ten or more counts. The V gene is TRBV7-8, the J gene TRBJ2-7; D unclear. Germline V gene data show CDR1 as SGHVS and CDR2 as FQNEAQ. The germline V and J ends were trimmed by 5 bases and 2 bases, with 16 bases remaining between them. This CDR3 spans 15 amino acids. The CDR3 sequence: CASSLARGSTYEQYF. In nucleotides, the CDR3 is TGTGCCAGCAGCCTGGCAAGAGGATCCACCTACGAGCAGTACTTC.

This clonotype was recorded at least ten times. The V gene is TRBV28, the J gene TRBJ2-3, with TRBD1 matching 7 bases. The CDR3 is 20 amino acids. Germline assignment: CDR1 MDHEN and CDR2 SYDVKM. The junction had 21 bases not matched to a gene; V was cut back by 4 bases and J by 2 bases. The CDR3 is CASSSYSQLLQGQLTDTQYF. The CDR3 DNA is TGTGCCAGCAGTTCGTACTCCCAGCTACTACAGGGGCAGCTCACAGATACGCAGTATTTT.

The chain combines TRBV15 with TRBJ2-4, with D possibly being TRBD1 or TRBD2 (5 bases each). The CDR3 spans 15 residues. Deletions cut 2 bases from V and 7 bases from J, with 15 bases between. Germline V gives CDR1 LNHNV, CDR2 YYDKDF (reference sequence). CDR3 sequence: CATSRLGEPGNIQYF. The CDR3 nucleotides are TGTGCCACCAGCAGATTAGGGGAACCGGGGAACATTCAGTACTTC.

This clonotype showed up many times. This chain links TRBV4-2 with TRBJ1-1; D is uncertain. This CDR3 contains 11 residues. The germline gives CDR1 LGHNA, CDR2 YNFKEQ. The ends were cut back, 10 bases at V and 3 bases at J, with 9 bases in the middle. The CDR3 region is CATSEDTEAFF. The CDR3 DNA sequence: TGTGCCACCTCAGAGGACACTGAAGCTTTCTTT.

This clonotype was counted at least ten times. The gene calls are TRBV24-1 and TRBJ2-1; 9 bases match TRBD1. Losses at the gene ends were 9 bases for V and 8 bases for J; bases not matched to a gene: 10. The CDR3 length is 14 residues. CDR1 KGHDR and CDR2 SFDVKD come from the germline V gene. CDR3 in amino acids: CATRQTGGGDEQFF. The CDR3 nucleotides read TGTGCCACCCGACAGACAGGGGGTGGCGATGAGCAGTTCTTC.

This clonotype has at least ten counts. The J gene is TRBJ1-1, the V gene TRBV7-2; 11 bases line up with TRBD1. V lost 2 bases, J lost 4 bases, and 9 bases stayed unmatched. The CDR3 is 17 residues long. Germline V gene data show CDR1 as SGHTA and CDR2 as FQGNSA. This CDR3 is CASSLLPGGTGGTEAFF. CDR3 DNA: TGTGCCAGCAGCTTACTCCCCGGCGGGACAGGGGGCACTGAAGCTTTCTTT. The variable domain in full, completed from reference TRBV7-2 and TRBJ1-1, reads GAGVSQSPSNKVTEKGKDVELRCDPISGHTALYWYRQSLGQGLEFLIYFQGNSAPDKSGLPSDRFSAERTGGSVSTLTIQRTQQEDSAVYLCASSLLPGGTGGTEAFFGQGTRLTVV.

In its sample, this clonotype was seen many times. This rearrangement joins TRBV7-9 to TRBJ2-5; D remains ambiguous. The germline gives CDR1 SEHNR, CDR2 FQNEAQ (reference sequence). CDR3 length: 15 amino acids. Deletions cut 4 bases from V and 2 bases from J, with 14 bases between. DNA of the CDR3: TGTGCCAGCAGCTCTACATTTACTCTTCAAGAGACCCAGTACTTC. It specifies CASSSTFTLQETQYF.

This clonotype appeared many times. The rearrangement links TRBV4-1 to TRBJ1-1; D call uncertain. Between the trimmed V and J ends, which lost 2 bases and 7 bases, there was a span of 11 bases. The CDR3 is made up of 13 amino acids. Per the germline V gene, CDR1 is MGHRA and CDR2 is YSYEKL. CDR3 sequence (DNA): TGCGCCAGCAGCCAACTAATTGGGAGTGAAGCTTTCTTT. Its protein product is CASSQLIGSEAFF.

In this sample, this clonotype turned up many times. The gene calls are TRBV7-3 and TRBJ1-1; 7 nucleotides match TRBD1. The CDR3 spans 15 residues. The V gene's germline CDR1 is SGHTA and CDR2 FQGTGA. Germline trimming cut 3 bases from V and 4 bases from J; bases unmatched to any gene: 8. The CDR3: CASSLKAGGGTEAFF. The CDR3, as DNA: TGTGCCAGCAGCTTGAAAGCAGGGGGGGGCACTGAAGCTTTCTTT.

The table lists this clonotype with many counts. This chain joins TRBV28 and TRBJ1-2; D call uncertain. In germline, CDR1 is MDHEN, CDR2 SYDVKM. V gave up 3 bases and J gave up 4 bases, with 9 bases separating them. The CDR3 covers 13 residues. CDR3 sequence: CASSFDRAYGYTF. The CDR3 DNA reads TGTGCCAGCAGTTTTGACCGCGCCTATGGCTACACCTTC.

This clonotype occurred many times. This rearrangement joins TRBV15 to TRBJ1-5; D uncertain. V was cut by 0 bases and J by 4 bases, with 10 bases left in between. The CDR3 sequence is 15 residues long. CDR1 is LNHNV and CDR2 is YYDKDF in the germline V gene (reference sequence). CDR3 region: CATSRDWNVNQPQHF. Written as DNA, the CDR3 is TGTGCCACCAGCAGAGATTGGAATGTTAATCAGCCCCAGCATTTT.

This clonotype was detected ten times or more. The CDR3, as DNA: TGTGCCTGGAAGTGGGGCAGGGATTCCACTGAAGCTTTCTTT. The encoded protein is CAWKWGRDSTEAFF. J is TRBJ1-1 and V is TRBV30; D is perhaps TRBD1 (5 bases). The length of the CDR3 is 14 residues. Germline V gene lookup returns CDR1 GTSNPN and CDR2 SVGIG (reference sequence). V was clipped by 4 bases and J by 4 bases, with 16 bases between them.

This clonotype was detected many times. V gene TRBV12-5 combines with J gene TRBJ1-1; 7 bases align to TRBD1. J gave up 5 bases and V 5 bases, and 8 bases lay outside the gene matches. The germline CDR1 and CDR2 sequences are LGHNT and FRNRAP. The CDR3 sequence is 14 residues long. The CDR3 sequence: CASGPAGGGTEAFF. In nucleotides, the CDR3 is TGTGCTAGTGGTCCAGCAGGGGGAGGGACTGAAGCTTTCTTT. Filled out from reference TRBV12-5 and TRBJ1-1, the complete variable domain reads DARVTQTPRHKVTEMGQEVTMRCQPILGHNTVFWYRQTMMQGLELLAYFRNRAPLDDSGMPKDRFSAEMPDATLATLKIQPSEPRDSAVYFCASGPAGGGTEAFFGQGTRLTVV.

This clonotype was counted at least ten times. The V gene is TRBV19, the J gene TRBJ1-3, with no clear D. The germline V gene has CDR1 LNHDA and CDR2 SQIVND (reference sequence). V dropped 5 bases and J dropped 2 bases, with 7 bases sitting between them. There are 13 residues in the CDR3. The CDR3 DNA sequence: TGTGCCAGTAGTTGGGGTGCTGGAAACACCATATATTTT. Residues: CASSWGAGNTIYF.

This clonotype was counted ten times or more. This chain connects TRBV28 to TRBJ2-1; D perhaps matches TRBD2 (5 bases). V lost 5 bases to trimming and J lost 1 base, with 15 bases between them. The CDR3 has 16 residues. Germline assignment: CDR1 MDHEN and CDR2 SYDVKM. CDR3 in amino acids: CASSKPPTGSYNEQFF. The CDR3 DNA reads TGTGCCAGCAGTAAGCCACCCACGGGGTCCTACAATGAGCAGTTCTTC.

This clonotype was seen repeatedly, ten times or more. The chain has TRBV7-2 and TRBJ2-7; TRBD2 matches at 9 bases. V shed 1 base, J shed 2 bases, and the junction held 3 bases outside the gene matches. Germline-derived CDR1 and CDR2 are SGHTA and FQGNSA. The CDR3 length is 15 residues. The CDR3 reads CASSLETSGPYEQYF. The DNA of the CDR3 is TGTGCCAGCAGCTTAGAGACTAGCGGTCCCTACGAGCAGTACTTC.

This clonotype was recorded at least ten times. The CDR3 DNA reads TGTGCCAGCAGAACGACTAGCCGCTACACCGGGGAGCTGTTTTTT. This codes for CASRTTSRYTGELFF. This sequence joins TRBV6-2 or TRBV6-3 and TRBJ2-2; TRBD2 matches 7 bases. J was trimmed by 3 bases and V by 6 bases; bases with no gene match: 7. Germline loops: CDR1 MNHEY, CDR2 SVGEGT. This CDR3 is built from 15 residues.

This clonotype was seen ten or more times. The gene calls are TRBV6-6 and TRBJ1-4; a possible D gene is TRBD1 (5 bases). The V gene lost 2 bases and the J gene lost 3 bases, with 10 bases spanning the gap. The CDR3 sequence is 15 residues long. Germline V lookup: CDR1 MNHNY, CDR2 SVGAGI (reference sequence). CDR3 nucleotides: TGTGCCAGCAGTTACATCTGGGGGGCTAATGAAAAACTGTTTTTT. Translation gives CASSYIWGANEKLFF.